Listed below are T cell receptor beta chains from one sample, sequenced in a study of cytomegalovirus exposure and HLA in healthy donors. Repertoires were generated with immunoSEQ multiplex PCR, while TCRdb's copy carries only in-frame clones and drops some. The sample records about 190,000 clones, approximately 75% being singletons. The sequencing input was PBMCs. These receptors were collected from a man in his thirties or forties in good health and CMV-seropositive. CDR3s include the opening cysteine and the closing phenylalanine or tryptophan.

v_gene,j_gene,CDR3aa
TRBV6-5,TRBJ1-1,CASGQGAWEAFF
TRBV5-4,TRBJ2-3,CASSLLAGGGRDTQYF
TRBV2,TRBJ1-3,CASSDPGQYVSGNTIYF
TRBV29-1,TRBJ1-4,CSVEEAATGDEKLFF
TRBV4-3,TRBJ2-7,CASGAGRGSEQYF
TRBV7-9,TRBJ1-5,CASSAVGSQPQHF
TRBV30,TRBJ2-5,CAWTTVETQYF
TRBV6-5,TRBJ2-2,CASLRGQGPGELFF
TRBV7-9,TRBJ1-4,CASSWGREANEKLFF
TRBV29-1,TRBJ2-3,CSVEGISGLSTDTQYF
TRBV7-3,TRBJ2-3,CASSSGSRTDTQYF
TRBV9,TRBJ2-5,CASSTGGQGMYQETQYF
TRBV28,TRBJ2-1,CASSPPGSWGYNEQFF
TRBV14,TRBJ2-5,CASSQVGASNVLHLPQETQYF
TRBV9,TRBJ2-3,CASRRTSGADTDTQYF
TRBV7-8,TRBJ2-7,CASSLATGGRDF
TRBV28,TRBJ2-5,CASSLPVEETQYF
TRBV5-4,TRBJ2-7,CASGQGAEYEQYF
TRBV12-5,TRBJ1-1,CASGPDRTDPEAFF
TRBV5-4,TRBJ2-3,CASSLRLARTDTQYF
TRBV9,TRBJ1-2,CASSAETGRGNYGYTF
TRBV5-4,TRBJ1-1,CASSLDQGAKAEAFF
TRBV4-2,TRBJ2-1,CASSRGHLNYNEQFF
TRBV28,TRBJ1-2,CASSPGGGYYGYTF
TRBV29-1,TRBJ1-2,CSAEGGGYGYTF
TRBV30,TRBJ1-2,CAWSRTGRSGYTF
TRBV7-2,TRBJ2-5,CASSLGVAGGPGETQYF
TRBV7-3,TRBJ2-5,CASSPSAGGETQYF